This T cell receptor beta chain stems from a study of OX40 agonist ivuxolimab in advanced cancers. For the study at large: The drug used for patients, ivuxolimab, was an agonistic anti-OX40 (CD134) antibody. Ivuxolimab was administered intravenously to patients at 0.01 to 10 mg/kg every 2 weeks. Study-level points and caveats: The study did not work out the antigen specificity of the expanded peripheral T cells.

V dropped 3 bases and J dropped 0 bases, with 9 bases sitting between them. Looked up from germline, CDR1 is GTSNPN and CDR2 is SVGIG (reference sequence). The length of the CDR3 is 14 residues. Regarding this clone: The target antigen is unknown.

Profiling relied on immunoSEQ multiplex PCR, and the TCRdb table lists in-frame clones only, not all of them. The table has under 40,000 clones, 81% seen once. Blood sampling was done at baseline, cycle 4 day 1, and cycle 7 day 1. Here the sequenced sample was CD4+ or CD8+ T cells sorted from blood, taken in a trial of the OX40 agonist ivuxolimab. This receptor was obtained from an adult with an advanced solid tumor such as melanoma, head and neck, liver or kidney cancer. The V gene is TRBV30, the J gene TRBJ2-1; possibly TRBD2 for D (5 bases). Written as DNA, the CDR3 is TGTGCCTGGAGAGTGAGCGGCTCCTACAATGAGCAGTTCTTC. It translates to CAWRVSGSYNEQFF. The variable domain in full, with the rest retrieved from reference TRBV30 and TRBJ2-1, is SQTIHQWPATLVQPVGSPLSLECTVEGTSNPNLYWYRQAAGRGLQLLFYSVGIGQISSEVPQNLSASRPQDRQFILSSKKLLLSDSGFYLCAWRVSGSYNEQFFGPGTRLTVL.